These 31 T cell receptor beta chains originate from one sample sequenced in a study of T cell repertoires in cytomegalovirus infection. TCRdb fed the reads into MiXCR, producing one record per CDR3 protein. The table includes roughly 800,000 distinct CDR3 sequences, around 29% detected once. The antigens these receptors bind are not known. The material was cultured CD8+ T cells from PBMCs, obtained from culture after CMV antigen stimulation. Receptor source: a human donor in good health (CMV status not recorded). Some clones in this sample may be carry-over from other donors' samples.

The genes are TRBV7-3 and TRBJ1-1; D is uncertain. Per germline, CDR1 SGHTA and CDR2 FQGTGA. Trimming pared 2 bases from V and 4 bases from J, leaving 8 bases between. This CDR3 comprises 13 residues. CDR3 region: CASSLGDPTEAFF. The CDR3 bases are TGTGCCAGCAGCTTAGGAGATCCCACTGAAGCTTTCTTT.

This clonotype was counted only a few times. V gene TRBV6-5 combines with J gene TRBJ2-5; 8 positions agree with TRBD1. Germline values: CDR1 MNHEY, CDR2 SVGAGI. J was trimmed by 2 bases and V by 0 bases; bases with no gene match: 5. CDR3 length: 16 amino acids. The DNA of the CDR3 is TGTGCCAGCAGTTACTCAATCGGGACAGGACAAGAGACCCAGTACTTC. The encoded protein is CASSYSIGTGQETQYF.

This clonotype has just a few counts. The chain is built from TRBV7-3 and TRBJ2-3; the D gene is possibly TRBD2 (6 bases). V gave up 4 bases and J gave up 4 bases, with 12 bases separating them. This CDR3 has 14 amino acids. The V gene's germline CDR1 is SGHTA and CDR2 FQGTGA. As DNA, the CDR3 is TGTGCCAGCAGCTCCGCCTCGGGGGCAGATACGCAGTATTTT. This codes for CASSSASGADTQYF.

This clonotype was found a few times. The chain combines TRBV7-6 with TRBJ1-2; perhaps TRBD1 as D (5 bases). The V gene lost 4 bases and the J gene lost 4 bases, with 19 bases spanning the gap. The germline V gene has CDR1 SGHVS and CDR2 FNYEAQ. The CDR3 contains 16 residues. The CDR3 reads CASSSIDGQGGYGYTF. Here the CDR3 DNA reads TGTGCCAGCAGCTCTATTGACGGGCAGGGTGGCTATGGCTACACCTTC.

J is TRBJ2-3 and V is TRBV9; a weak D match, TRBD2 (5 bases). The CDR3 is made up of 17 amino acids. In germline, CDR1 is SGDLS, CDR2 YYNGEE. V lost 0 bases, J lost 4 bases, and 18 bases lay in between. CDR3 region: CASSVEVGSGRSDTQYF. CDR3 nucleotides: TGTGCCAGCAGCGTAGAGGTCGGAAGCGGAAGGTCAGATACGCAGTATTTT. Complete variable domain (other parts from reference TRBV9 and TRBJ2-3): DSGVTQTPKHLITATGQRVTLRCSPRSGDLSVYWYQQSLDQGLQFLIQYYNGEERAKGNILERFSAQQFPDLHSELNLSSLELGDSALYFCASSVEVGSGRSDTQYFGPGTRLTVL.

This sequence joins TRBV7-6 and TRBJ1-1, with D maybe TRBD1 (5 bases). V shed 7 bases and J shed 10 bases, with 13 bases lying between them. The germline CDR1 and CDR2 sequences are SGHVS and FNYEAQ. This CDR3 contains 11 residues. The CDR3 DNA is TGTGCCAGCACCCTGGGGGGGTTAGCTTTCTTT. Protein product: CASTLGGLAFF.

This sequence joins TRBV2 and TRBJ1-4, with no clear D. The length of the CDR3 is 15 residues. CDR1 is SNHLY and CDR2 is FYNNEI in the germline V gene. V was cut by 7 bases and J by 5 bases, with 17 bases left in between. The CDR3 region has the DNA TGTGCCAGCACGGGCCAGCCGACCCGAAATGAAAAACTGTTTTTT. Translation gives CASTGQPTRNEKLFF. Drawing the rest from reference TRBV2 and TRBJ1-4, the complete variable domain is EPEVTQTPSHQVTQMGQEVILRCVPISNHLYFYWYRQILGQKVEFLVSFYNNEISEKSEIFDDQFSVERPDGSNFTLKIRSTKLEDSAMYFCASTGQPTRNEKLFFGSGTQLSVL.

This chain joins TRBV5-4 and TRBJ2-7, with D perhaps TRBD1 (5 bases). Trimming removed 4 bases at V and 1 base at J, with 12 bases between. Looked up from germline, CDR1 is SGHNT and CDR2 is YYREEE (reference sequence). The length of the CDR3 is 14 residues. This chain's CDR3 is CASSAYRQSYEQYF. The DNA for the CDR3 is TGTGCCAGCAGCGCCTACAGGCAGTCCTACGAGCAGTACTTC.

The rearrangement joins TRBV6-1 to TRBJ1-5, with D hard to call. There are 16 residues in the CDR3. V was shortened by 1 base and J by 10 bases, with 20 bases between the two germline ends. Looked up from germline, CDR1 is MNHNS and CDR2 is SASEGT. DNA of the CDR3: TGTGCCAGCAGTGAAGGGTTTGAGTCAGTATCGAGACCCCAGCATTTT. Encoded protein: CASSEGFESVSRPQHF.

This rearrangement joins TRBV5-5 to TRBJ1-5, with no clear D. This CDR3 spans 17 amino acids. Trimming pared 0 bases from V and 1 base from J, leaving 14 bases between. The germline CDR1 and CDR2 sequences are SGHKS and YYEKEE (reference sequence). CDR3 in DNA: TGTGCCAGCAGCTTGGATTACCGCTTAGGCAGCAATCAGCCCCAGCATTTT. Translating it yields CASSLDYRLGSNQPQHF.

The chain combines TRBV5-3 with TRBJ1-1, with D maybe TRBD1 (5 bases). TRBV5-3 is labeled an ORF, and its function is uncertain. The CDR3 covers 13 residues. Trimming shortened V by 8 bases and J by 6 bases, and 17 bases separated the two germline ends. The CDR3 is CASSPDRNPEAFF. DNA for the CDR3: TGTGCCAGCAGTCCTGACAGAAACCCTGAAGCTTTCTTT.

This clonotype has only a few counts. The V gene is TRBV7-8, the J gene TRBJ2-6; D perhaps matches TRBD2 (5 bases). V was trimmed by 3 bases and J by 0 bases, leaving 12 bases between them. The V gene's germline CDR1 is SGHVS and CDR2 FQNEAQ. The CDR3 spans 17 residues. This CDR3 is CASSLPDWNSGANVLTF. The CDR3 DNA reads as TGTGCCAGCAGCTTGCCGGACTGGAACTCTGGGGCCAACGTCCTGACTTTC.

The J gene is TRBJ1-2, the V gene TRBV27; 8 nucleotides align to TRBD1. Germline values: CDR1 MNHEY, CDR2 SMNVEV (reference sequence). This CDR3 comprises 16 residues. With 8 bases clipped from V and 2 bases from J, the junction kept 13 bases outside the gene matches. The DNA of the CDR3 is TGTGCCAGCCTCGGGACAGGTGTAAGGGGGAACTATGGCTACACCTTC. This sequence encodes CASLGTGVRGNYGYTF.

J is TRBJ1-2 and V is TRBV19, with no clear D. CDR3 length equals 16 residues. The V end lost 6 bases, the J end lost 6 bases, and 23 bases lay between the germline ends. From germline, CDR1 is LNHDA and CDR2 SQIVND (reference sequence). CDR3 in amino acids: CASRTRFTDQINGYTF. The CDR3 nucleotides are TGTGCCAGTAGGACCAGGTTCACAGACCAAATTAATGGCTACACCTTC.

This rearrangement joins TRBV6-2 or TRBV6-3 to TRBJ1-1, with D possibly being TRBD1 (5 bases). Trimming shortened V by 6 bases and J by 1 base, and 18 bases separated the two germline ends. The CDR3 totals 16 residues. Germline V gene lookup returns CDR1 MNHEY and CDR2 SVGEGT. The CDR3, as DNA: TGTGCCAGCAGATCCATTCGTCCAGGGAAGAACACTGAAGCTTTCTTT. Translation gives CASRSIRPGKNTEAFF.

V usage is TRBV27 and J usage is TRBJ2-7; tentatively, D is TRBD2 (5 bases). CDR3 length: 13 amino acids. The germline V and J ends were trimmed by 4 bases and 3 bases, with 10 bases remaining between them. Germline-derived CDR1 and CDR2 are MNHEY and SMNVEV (reference sequence). The chain's CDR3 is CASSSSRGYEQYV. CDR3 bases: TGTGCCAGCAGTTCCTCCCGGGGCTACGAGCAGTACGTC.

The V and J genes are TRBV4-1 and TRBJ2-1; maybe TRBD2 (6 bases). Germline V CDR1 and CDR2: MGHRA, YSYEKL. CDR3 length: 17 residues. The V and J ends lost 3 bases and 5 bases respectively, with 20 bases between them. The CDR3 region is CASSHRMRDGRHNEQFF. CDR3 sequence (DNA): TGCGCCAGCAGCCATCGAATGCGGGACGGCCGGCACAATGAGCAGTTCTTC.

This clonotype was counted only a few times. V and J are TRBV28 and TRBJ2-3; TRBD1 or TRBD2 may be the D gene (5 bases each). CDR1 and CDR2 (germline): MDHEN, SYDVKM. V was cut by 1 base and J by 0 bases, with 20 bases left in between. This CDR3 contains 19 residues. CDR3 nucleotide sequence: TGTGCCAGCAGTTTATATGCGAGCCCGGGACCACAGAGCACAGATACGCAGTATTTT. Translating it yields CASSLYASPGPQSTDTQYF.

V and J are TRBV7-9 and TRBJ2-1; TRBD2 matches 10 bases. In germline, CDR1 is SEHNR, CDR2 FQNEAQ (reference sequence). Trimming at V came to 5 bases and at J to 4 bases, leaving 20 bases not matched to a gene. The CDR3 runs 20 residues. CDR3 region: CASSPRNPSRERGGYNEQFF. The CDR3 nucleotides read TGTGCCAGCAGCCCACGCAACCCCTCTCGGGAGCGGGGGGGTTACAATGAGCAGTTCTTC.

Of note for this clonotype: At one of its ends the junction is not consistent with the germline gene, which may arise from a read error. The chain couples TRBV7-2 to TRBJ2-1; D could derive from TRBD1 or TRBD2 (5 bases each). The CDR3 covers 12 residues. Germline V gives CDR1 SGHTA, CDR2 FQGNSA. In DNA, the CDR3 is TGTGCCAGCGGGGGATGGGCCAATGTGCAGTTCTTC. Its translation is CASGGWANVQFF.

The CDR3 is CASSLIEGLTGELFF. DNA of the CDR3: TGTGCCAGCAGTTTAATCGAGGGACTCACCGGGGAGCTGTTTTTT. This chain connects TRBV25-1 to TRBJ2-2; D is possibly TRBD2 (6 bases). CDR3 length: 15 amino acids. The V and J ends lost 5 bases and 4 bases respectively, with 14 bases between them. CDR1 is MGHDK and CDR2 is SYGVNS in the germline V gene.

This clonotype was seen only a few times. The chain recombines TRBV4-1 with TRBJ2-3; 7 bases fit TRBD1. Germline assignment: CDR1 MGHRA and CDR2 YSYEKL. The CDR3 runs 15 residues. V lost 4 bases, J lost 6 bases, and 10 bases stayed unmatched. CDR3 bases: TGCGCCAGCAGCCGCCAATCGAGAGGGGGCGATACGCAGTATTTT. It codes for CASSRQSRGGDTQYF.

The chain is built from TRBV25-1 and TRBJ1-2, with 7 bases that match TRBD1. CDR1 and CDR2 from the germline V gene are MGHDK and SYGVNS. The CDR3 extends over 17 amino acids. The V and J ends lost 6 bases and 2 bases, in that order; junction bases with no gene match: 15. This CDR3 is CASSNIPGGFANYGYTF. CDR3 coding DNA: TGTGCCAGCAGCAACATCCCAGGGGGATTCGCAAACTATGGCTACACCTTC.

The chain uses TRBV15 and TRBJ1-4; 7 nucleotides match TRBD1. With 6 bases clipped from V and 3 bases from J, the junction kept 10 bases outside the gene matches. CDR3 length: 16 amino acids. CDR1 LNHNV and CDR2 YYDKDF come from the germline V gene (reference sequence). CDR3 nucleotide sequence: TGTGCCACCAGTAACCGAGGGGGCGGCGCTAATGAAAAACTGTTTTTT. Its translation: CATSNRGGGANEKLFF.

This chain joins TRBV4-3 and TRBJ1-1; 8 bases are a match to TRBD1. Unmatched junction bases numbered 7, after V lost 0 bases and J lost 1 base. This CDR3 region has 17 residues. Germline V gives CDR1 LGHNA, CDR2 YSLEER. For the CDR3, the DNA is TGCGCCAGCAGCCAAGATCCCCCACAGGGGGAGAACACTGAAGCTTTCTTT. Protein product: CASSQDPPQGENTEAFF.

This clonotype showed up just a few times. The gene calls are TRBV7-9 and TRBJ1-2, with D tentatively TRBD1 (6 bases). The length of the CDR3 is 10 residues. V was cut by 8 bases and J by 8 bases, with 9 bases left in between. Looked up from germline, CDR1 is SEHNR and CDR2 is FQNEAQ (reference sequence). CDR3 residues: CASFQGGYTF. As DNA, the CDR3 is TGTGCCAGCTTCCAGGGGGGCTACACCTTC.

The chain uses TRBV7-6 and TRBJ1-2, with TRBD1 matching 7 bases. From germline, CDR1 is SGHVS and CDR2 FNYEAQ. The ends lost 1 base at V and 6 bases at J; junction bases unmatched: 2. CDR3 length: 13 amino acids. The chain's CDR3 is CASSLDGTDGYTF. The CDR3 DNA reads TGTGCCAGCAGCTTAGATGGGACAGATGGCTACACCTTC.

This clonotype occurred many times. The chain recombines TRBV7-9 with TRBJ1-2; 11 nucleotides line up with TRBD1. From germline, CDR1 is SEHNR and CDR2 FQNEAQ (reference sequence). The CDR3 contains 16 residues. V was clipped by 5 bases and J by 7 bases; unmatched bases: 12. The CDR3 bases are TGTGCCAGCAGCCGAGACGGAATGGACAGGGGGCTTGGCTACACCTTC. This sequence encodes CASSRDGMDRGLGYTF.

The chain uses TRBV18 and TRBJ2-7; possible D gene TRBD1, 5 bases. There are 14 residues in the CDR3. Germline CDR1 and CDR2: KGHSH and LQKENI. Between the trimmed V and J ends, which lost 6 bases and 5 bases, there was a span of 17 bases. CDR3 sequence (DNA): TGTGCCAGCTCCCACCAAGGGGTACTGGACGAGCAGTACTTC. Translating it yields CASSHQGVLDEQYF.

V usage is TRBV19 and J usage is TRBJ1-1, with D possibly being TRBD1 (6 bases). Trimming pared 5 bases from V and 3 bases from J, leaving 13 bases between. Per germline, CDR1 LNHDA and CDR2 SQIVND (reference sequence). The CDR3 spans 14 residues. CDR3 in amino acids: CASSHWDKDTEAFF. CDR3 sequence (DNA): TGTGCCAGTAGTCACTGGGACAAGGACACTGAAGCTTTCTTT.

The chain joins TRBV15 to TRBJ1-2, with a weak D call TRBD1 (5 bases). The length of the CDR3 is 17 residues. V was trimmed by 3 bases and J by 3 bases, leaving 20 bases between them. Germline V gene sequence: CDR1 LNHNV, CDR2 YYDKDF (reference sequence). CDR3 nucleotides: TGTGCCACCAGCAGCCGGGACGATTTGGTTGTTGACTATGGCTACACCTTC. It codes for CATSSRDDLVVDYGYTF.